Presented here are 31 T cell receptor beta chains from one specimen sequenced in a study of metastatic and nonmetastatic thyroid tumors. TCRdb reprocessed the PCR reads via MiXCR. The sample records 90,000 or so clones, 7.5% to 9% being singletons. None of the patients had undergone any treatment ahead of thyroid surgery. Sequenced sample: blood. The receptor set was obtained from a female donor with papillary thyroid cancer or a benign thyroid nodule (not recorded which). Some clones in this sample may be carry-over from other donors' samples.

This clone was counted many times. This sequence joins TRBV28 and TRBJ2-5; TRBD1 matches 8 bases. V shed 6 bases and J 5 bases; nucleotides not matched to a gene: 20. The CDR3 covers 18 residues. The V gene's germline CDR1 is MDHEN and CDR2 SYDVKM. The CDR3 DNA reads as TGTGCCAGCAGCAATCAGATCAGGGGGCTGGAAAAAGGGGAGACCCAGTACTTC. Translating gives CASSNQIRGLEKGETQYF.

This clone has a count of ten or more. The V and J genes are TRBV6-1 and TRBJ2-7, with a possible D match to TRBD2 (6 bases). The CDR3 length is 13 residues. From germline, CDR1 is MNHNS and CDR2 SASEGT. The ends were cut back, 10 bases at V and 4 bases at J, with 17 bases in the middle. This CDR3 is CAIAGSAGYEQYF. DNA of the CDR3: TGTGCCATCGCGGGGTCCGCTGGGTACGAGCAGTACTTC.

This clone has a count of ten or more. CDR3 amino acids: CASSPGAPTMTQYF. CDR3 bases: TGTGCCAGCAGCCCGGGGGCACCTACCATGACCCAGTACTTC. This rearrangement joins TRBV6-1 to TRBJ2-5, with D tentatively TRBD1 or TRBD2 (6 bases each). From germline, CDR1 is MNHNS and CDR2 SASEGT. This CDR3 region has 14 residues. Trimming took 6 bases from V and 7 from J, leaving 18 bases between them.

This clone has just a few counts. The chain carries TRBV6-5 and TRBJ1-2, with TRBD1 as a possible D gene (6 bases). Trimming took 0 bases from V and 4 from J, leaving 12 bases between them. From germline, CDR1 is MNHEY and CDR2 SVGAGI. CDR3 size: 15 residues. CDR3 sequence: CASSYSQTGPYGYTF. CDR3 nucleotide sequence: TGTGCCAGCAGTTACTCGCAGACAGGACCCTATGGCTACACCTTC.

This clone has ten or more counts. The chain has TRBV29-1 and TRBJ1-1, with D perhaps matching TRBD1 (6 bases). CDR3 length: 14 residues. Trimming stripped 6 bases from V and 2 bases from J, with 16 bases between. Per the germline V gene, CDR1 is SQVTM and CDR2 is ANQGSEA. DNA of the CDR3: TGCAGCGTCTACTCCGGGACACCAAACACTGAAGCTTTCTTT. Translating it yields CSVYSGTPNTEAFF.

This clone was observed at least ten times. The CDR3 loop is CAWSAGGGYTF. Here the CDR3 DNA reads TGTGCCTGGTCGGCCGGGGGAGGCTACACCTTC. The chain has TRBV30 and TRBJ1-2, with D maybe TRBD1 (5 bases). This CDR3 has 11 amino acids. The ends were cut back, 5 bases at V and 8 bases at J, with 12 bases in the middle. CDR1 is GTSNPN, CDR2 SVGIG, per germline (reference sequence).

Many counts were recorded for this clone. The chain couples TRBV6-1 to TRBJ2-2; the D call may be TRBD1 or TRBD2 (5 bases each). This CDR3 is built from 13 residues. V lost 4 bases to trimming and J lost 3 bases, with 6 bases between them. In germline, CDR1 is MNHNS, CDR2 SASEGT. In DNA, the CDR3 is TGTGCCAGCAGTGGGGACCACACCGGGGAGCTGTTTTTT. It yields the protein CASSGDHTGELFF.

This clone was seen ten or more times. The chain uses TRBV20-1 and TRBJ2-6; TRBD2 agrees at 10 bases. Germline CDR1 and CDR2: DFQATT and SNEGSKA (reference sequence). The CDR3 loop spans 17 amino acids. J gave up 2 bases and V 3 bases, and 7 bases lay outside the gene matches. The CDR3 sequence: CSARYSGGAAGANVLTF. CDR3 DNA sequence: TGCAGTGCTAGGTACAGCGGGGGGGCCGCTGGGGCCAACGTCCTGACTTTC.

This clone was seen many times. The genes are TRBV3-1 and TRBJ2-3, with TRBD2 matching over 12 bases. The CDR3 contains 17 residues. J gave up 6 bases and V 0 bases, and 7 bases lay outside the gene matches. The germline gives CDR1 LGHDT, CDR2 YNNKEL (reference sequence). CDR3 nucleotides: TGTGCCAGCAGCCAAGAAGGGCTAGCGGGGGGGATGGATACGCAGTATTTT. Its protein is CASSQEGLAGGMDTQYF.

This clone was observed many times. The V and J genes are TRBV27 and TRBJ1-5, with D possibly matching TRBD1 (5 bases). V lost 6 bases and J lost 5, with 11 bases in between. Germline CDR1 and CDR2: MNHEY and SMNVEV (reference sequence). CDR3 length: 13 amino acids. The CDR3 coding sequence is TGTGCCAGCAGCCCAGGGCCCGATCAGCCCCAGCATTTT. It yields the protein CASSPGPDQPQHF.

This clone was recorded many times. This chain connects TRBV6-4 to TRBJ2-3; TRBD2 might be the D (7 bases). CDR1 is MRHNA, CDR2 SNTAGT, per germline. Between the trimmed V and J ends, which lost 2 bases and 2 bases, there was a span of 8 bases. The CDR3 sequence is 14 residues long. The CDR3 reads CASSDGGATDTQYF. CDR3 in DNA: TGTGCCAGCAGTGACGGGGGGGCCACAGATACGCAGTATTTT.

V is TRBV20-1 and J is TRBJ1-5; tentative D call: TRBD1 (6 bases). CDR3 length equals 14 residues. CDR1 and CDR2 from the germline V gene are DFQATT and SNEGSKA (reference sequence). Trimming pared 3 bases from V and 3 bases from J, leaving 12 bases between. The CDR3 sequence is CSASSDRPNQPQHF. The CDR3 nucleotides read TGCAGTGCTAGTAGCGACAGGCCCAATCAGCCCCAGCATTTT.

This clone has a count of ten or more. The chain combines TRBV2 with TRBJ2-3; 7 bases fit TRBD2. The V gene end was trimmed by 4 bases and the J gene end by 6 bases; junction bases not matched to a gene: 10. The CDR3 extends over 15 amino acids. CDR1 and CDR2 from the germline V gene are SNHLY and FYNNEI. The CDR3 DNA is TGTGCCAGCAGTGGGGCGGGGGTTGGGGCGGATACGCAGTATTTT. This encodes CASSGAGVGADTQYF.

In its sample, this clone was seen many times. This chain joins TRBV15 and TRBJ1-5; D uncertain. Per the germline V gene, CDR1 is LNHNV and CDR2 is YYDKDF (reference sequence). Trimming took 5 bases from V and 0 from J, leaving 11 bases between them. This CDR3 spans 15 amino acids. In DNA, the CDR3 is TGTGCCACCAGCTCGAGTTGGGATAGCAATCAGCCCCAGCATTTT. Translated, it gives CATSSSWDSNQPQHF.

Many counts were recorded for this clone. The chain couples TRBV20-1 to TRBJ2-1; D possibly uses TRBD1 or TRBD2 (5 bases each). Deletions cut 0 bases from V and 2 bases from J, with 11 bases between. The CDR3 is made up of 15 amino acids. Germline V gives CDR1 DFQATT, CDR2 SNEGSKA (reference sequence). The CDR3 DNA reads as TGCAGTGCTAGAGACGTCGGGGCGGCCTACAATGAGCAGTTCTTC. It yields the protein CSARDVGAAYNEQFF.

On this clone itself: One base away lies a much larger clone, so this may be a sequencing read error. Other DNA sequences in the sample encode the same CDR3. The chain joins TRBV7-3 to TRBJ2-2; D possibly corresponds to TRBD1 (6 bases). This CDR3 spans 15 amino acids. Germline lookup yields CDR1 SGHTA and CDR2 FQGTGA. CDR3 in amino acids: CASSLLGGNTGELFF. The CDR3 nucleotides read TGTGCAAGCAGCTTACTAGGGGGGAACACCGGGGAGCTGTTTTTT.

As concerns this clone: A much bigger clone sits one base away, suggesting this may be a read error. Within the sample, other DNA sequences also encode this same CDR3. The chain has TRBV9 and TRBJ2-4; perhaps TRBD2 as D (7 bases). The CDR3 is made up of 15 amino acids. The V gene lost 9 bases and the J gene lost 3 bases, with 19 bases spanning the gap. Germline V CDR1 and CDR2: SGDLS, YYNGEE. CDR3 nucleotides: TGTGCCACATCGAGGGGGGGAGCTCTCAAAAACATTCAGTACTTC. Protein sequence: CATSRGGALKNIQYF.

This clone appeared a few times. A junction end diverges from the germline sequence, so it may reflect a read error. This chain links TRBV6-4 with TRBJ2-3; 7 bases map to TRBD2. The CDR3 has 16 residues. Germline-derived CDR1 and CDR2 are MRHNA and SNTAGT. The CDR3 DNA follows: TGTGCCAGCATTGACGGGACGGGGGGTATCACAGATACGCAGTATTTT. Translation gives CASIDGTGGITDTQYF.

Ten or more counts support this clone. V is TRBV6-1 and J is TRBJ2-7; D gene uncertain. The CDR3 spans 11 residues. Germline V gene data show CDR1 as MNHNS and CDR2 as SASEGT. Between the trimmed V and J ends, which lost 6 bases and 3 bases, there was a span of 6 bases. The CDR3 here is CASSLNYEQYF. CDR3 DNA sequence: TGTGCCAGCAGCCTCAACTACGAGCAGTACTTC.

The table lists this clone with a few counts. This chain connects TRBV28 to TRBJ1-5, with TRBD1 matching over 7 bases. This CDR3 has 15 amino acids. Per germline, CDR1 MDHEN and CDR2 SYDVKM. J was trimmed by 0 bases and V by 9 bases; bases with no gene match: 8. The DNA of the CDR3 is TGTGCCAGAAGTCCCAGACAGGGTAGCAATCAGCCCCAGCATTTT. Translation: CARSPRQGSNQPQHF.

There are many counts of this clone. The chain combines TRBV7-6 with TRBJ2-3; D is perhaps TRBD2 (5 bases). Trimming left V 1 base short and J 2 bases short, with 10 bases between. From germline, CDR1 is SGHVS and CDR2 FNYEAQ. The CDR3 has 15 residues. Here the CDR3 DNA reads TGTGCCAGCAGCTTAGTTCCGGGGTACACAGATACGCAGTATTTT. Translated: CASSLVPGYTDTQYF.

This clone was detected only a few times. The chain recombines TRBV19 with TRBJ2-1; TRBD2 agrees at 7 bases. This CDR3 region has 15 residues. The V segment lost 3 bases and the J segment 4 bases; nucleotides outside the gene matches: 6. The germline gives CDR1 LNHDA, CDR2 SQIVND (reference sequence). This CDR3 reads CASSIGTTSYNEQFF. The CDR3 nucleotides read TGTGCCAGTAGTATCGGGACTACGAGTTACAATGAGCAGTTCTTC.

This clone was picked up many times. This rearrangement joins TRBV19 to TRBJ1-1; TRBD1 agrees at 12 bases. The CDR3 sequence is 15 residues long. Germline V lookup: CDR1 LNHDA, CDR2 SQIVND (reference sequence). Losses at the gene ends were 7 bases for V and 1 base for J; bases not matched to a gene: 4. The CDR3 coding sequence is TGTGCCAGTATCAAGGGACAGGGGGCGAACACTGAAGCTTTCTTT. It encodes CASIKGQGANTEAFF.

This clone was picked up many times. This chain connects TRBV3-1 to TRBJ2-2, with D maybe TRBD2 (6 bases). The CDR3 runs to 17 residues. The V end was cut by 2 bases, the J end by 1 base, with 14 bases between. Germline loops: CDR1 LGHDT, CDR2 YNNKEL (reference sequence). Written as DNA, the CDR3 is TGTGCCAGCAGCCAAAATCCCCTAGCGTTGAACACCGGGGAGCTGTTTTTT. It yields the protein CASSQNPLALNTGELFF.

A few counts support this clone. V is TRBV19 and J is TRBJ1-1; D gene ambiguous. Trimming took off 7 bases at V and 4 bases at J, with 10 bases between the two ends. This CDR3 is 12 amino acids long. Per germline, CDR1 LNHDA and CDR2 SQIVND (reference sequence). In DNA, the CDR3 is TGTGCCAGTACCGTTGGAGCCACTGAAGCTTTCTTT. This gives the protein CASTVGATEAFF.

This clone was detected many times. The gene calls are TRBV4-2 and TRBJ1-1, with D hard to call. The CDR3 consists of 13 residues. Germline values: CDR1 LGHNA, CDR2 YNFKEQ. The V and J ends lost 8 bases and 3 bases respectively, with 13 bases between them. The CDR3 DNA sequence: TGTGCCAGCTCCCCATGGAGGCACACTGAAGCTTTCTTT. Its protein product is CASSPWRHTEAFF.

This clone has a count of ten or more. The chain couples TRBV20-1 to TRBJ1-5; TRBD1 aligns across 9 bases. With 5 bases clipped from V and 7 bases from J, the junction kept 9 bases outside the gene matches. Germline assignment: CDR1 DFQATT and CDR2 SNEGSKA (reference sequence). The CDR3 contains 14 residues. The CDR3 loop reads CSAWETGGRQPQHF. In nucleotides, the CDR3 is TGCAGTGCTTGGGAAACAGGGGGCCGGCAGCCCCAGCATTTT.

This clone was counted many times. The chain employs TRBV25-1 and TRBJ1-6; TRBD1 matches at 10 bases. V lost 10 bases, J lost 5 bases, and 8 bases stayed unmatched. The CDR3 is 15 residues long. From germline, CDR1 is MGHDK and CDR2 SYGVNS. The CDR3 region is CATAGTGANNSPLHF. The DNA of the CDR3 is TGTGCCACCGCAGGGACAGGGGCAAATAATTCACCCCTCCACTTT.

Written as DNA, the CDR3 is TGTGCCACCAGCAGAGATACAGGGTGCTTCAGGAACACTGAAGCTTTCTTT. This encodes CATSRDTGCFRNTEAFF. V is TRBV15 and J is TRBJ1-1, with D possibly being TRBD1 (6 bases). Between the trimmed V and J ends, which lost 0 bases and 1 base, there was a span of 15 bases. The CDR3 spans 17 residues. Germline CDR1 and CDR2: LNHNV and YYDKDF (reference sequence).

Worth noting for this clone: A much larger clone differs from this one at a single base, so this may be a read error. The chain carries TRBV28 and TRBJ1-1; D not certain. The CDR3 totals 14 residues. Germline assignment: CDR1 MDHEN and CDR2 SYDVKM. Here the CDR3 DNA reads TGTGACAGCAGTCCCCCGCAGGAGGTCACTGAAGCTTTCTTT. Its translation: CDSSPPQEVTEAFF.

This clone was seen only a few times. The chain has TRBV10-1 and TRBJ1-2, with D perhaps TRBD1 (6 bases). Looked up from germline, CDR1 is WNHNN and CDR2 is SYGVQD (reference sequence). The germline V and J ends were trimmed by 8 bases and 4 bases, with 17 bases remaining between them. The CDR3 sequence is 14 residues long. The DNA of the CDR3 is TGCGCCAGCCCCGGGACACAATTAGCCTATGGCTACACCTTC. It codes for CASPGTQLAYGYTF.